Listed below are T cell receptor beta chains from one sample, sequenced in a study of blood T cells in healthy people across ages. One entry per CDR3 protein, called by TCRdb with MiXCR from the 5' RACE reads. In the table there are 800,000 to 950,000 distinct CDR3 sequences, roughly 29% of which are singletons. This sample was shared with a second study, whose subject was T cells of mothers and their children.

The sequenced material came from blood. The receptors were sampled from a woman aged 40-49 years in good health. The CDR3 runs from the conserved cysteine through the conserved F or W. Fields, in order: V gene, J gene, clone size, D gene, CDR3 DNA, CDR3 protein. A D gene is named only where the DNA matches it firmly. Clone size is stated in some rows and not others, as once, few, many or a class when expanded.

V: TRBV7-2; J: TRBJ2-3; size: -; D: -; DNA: TGTGCCAGCAGCCTCCCTGGGGCGGATACGCAGTATTTT; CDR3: CASSLPGADTQYF
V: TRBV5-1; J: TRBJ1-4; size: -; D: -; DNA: TGCGCCAGCAGTAACGCTCCGCCAGCAACTAATGAAAAACTGTTTTTT; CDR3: CASSNAPPATNEKLFF
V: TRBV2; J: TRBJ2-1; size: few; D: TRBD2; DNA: TGTGCCAGCAGTGGGTTCTGGGCGGGGGGGTTATTCGATGAGCAGTTCTTC; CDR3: CASSGFWAGGLFDEQFF
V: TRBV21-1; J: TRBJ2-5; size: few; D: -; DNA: TGTGCCAGCTGGCTAGGCGGACTGAAAACATTGGGGGAGACCCAGTACTTC; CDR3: CASWLGGLKTLGETQYF
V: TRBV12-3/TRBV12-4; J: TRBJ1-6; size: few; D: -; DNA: TGTGCCAGCAGTCACGGTAGGGGGGATAATTCACCCCTCCACTTT; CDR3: CASSHGRGDNSPLHF
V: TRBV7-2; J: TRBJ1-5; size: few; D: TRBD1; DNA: TGTGCCAGCAGCTCCGAGGGGACAGGGTGGGCGCCCCAGCATTTT; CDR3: CASSSEGTGWAPQHF
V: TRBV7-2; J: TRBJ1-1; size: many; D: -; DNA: TGTGCCAGCAGCTTAGTGGGAGGGGTTGATTTCTTT; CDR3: CASSLVGGVDFF
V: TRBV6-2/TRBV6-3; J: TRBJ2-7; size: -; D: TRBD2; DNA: TGTGCCAGCAGTCGAACTAGCGGGAGTTCGACCTACGAGCAGTACTTC; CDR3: CASSRTSGSSTYEQYF
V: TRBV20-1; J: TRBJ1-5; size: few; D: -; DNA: TGCAGTGCTAGAGATGTGAGGGGTGGTAGCAATCAGCCCCAGCATTTT; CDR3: CSARDVRGGSNQPQHF
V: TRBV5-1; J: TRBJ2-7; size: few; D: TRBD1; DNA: TGCGCCAGCAAAAGGGGTCCCGGGACAGGGGGACACGAGCAGTACTTC; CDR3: CASKRGPGTGGHEQYF
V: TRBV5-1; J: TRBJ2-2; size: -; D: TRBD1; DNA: TGCGCCAGCAGCAACGGACAGGGGGCGACCGGGGAGCTGTTTTTT; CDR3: CASSNGQGATGELFF